This paragraph covers one TCR beta chain sequence. This specimen belongs to a study of OX40 agonist ivuxolimab in advanced cancers. The table came from immunoSEQ multiplex PCR; TCRdb's copy has only in-frame clones and leaves some out. The sample includes 45,000 to 60,000 clones, 85% to 90% of them seen just once. V lost 2 bases and J 5 bases, leaving 11 bases between the germline ends. Germline loops: CDR1 PRHDT, CDR2 FYEKMQ (reference sequence). This CDR3 is built from 14 residues. This specimen was CD4+ or CD8+ T cells sorted from blood, taken in a trial of the OX40 agonist ivuxolimab. The chain joins TRBV13 to TRBJ2-3; weak D call: TRBD2 (6 bases). This receptor was obtained from an adult with an advanced solid tumor such as melanoma, head and neck, liver or kidney cancer. CDR3 in DNA: TGTGCCAGCAGCTTAACGGGAGTAGTAGATACGCAGTATTTT. Its protein product is CASSLTGVVDTQYF.